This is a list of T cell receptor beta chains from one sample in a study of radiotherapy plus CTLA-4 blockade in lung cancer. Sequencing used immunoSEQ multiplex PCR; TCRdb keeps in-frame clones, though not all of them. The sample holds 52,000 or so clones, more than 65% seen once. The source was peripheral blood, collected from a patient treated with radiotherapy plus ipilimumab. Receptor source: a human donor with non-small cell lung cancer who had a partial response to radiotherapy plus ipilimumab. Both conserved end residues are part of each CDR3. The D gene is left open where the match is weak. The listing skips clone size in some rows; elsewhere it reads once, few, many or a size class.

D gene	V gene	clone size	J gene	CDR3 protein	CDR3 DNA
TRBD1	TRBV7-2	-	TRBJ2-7	CASSPGQGPYEQYF	TGTGCCAGCAGCCCCGGACAGGGTCCCTACGAGCAGTACTTC
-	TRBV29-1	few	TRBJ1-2	CSARTDNYGYTF	TGCAGCGCCCGGACAGATAACTATGGCTACACCTTC
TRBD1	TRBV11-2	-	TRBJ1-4	CASSLGDRDHEKLFF	TGTGCCAGCAGCTTAGGAGACAGGGACCATGAAAAACTGTTTTTT
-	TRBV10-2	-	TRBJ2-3	CASSESEGQPQYF	TGCGCCAGCAGTGAGTCGGAGGGTCAGCCGCAGTATTTT
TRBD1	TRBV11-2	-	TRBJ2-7	CASSLAPWRTGSHEQYF	TGTGCCAGCAGCTTAGCCCCCTGGCGGACAGGGTCTCACGAGCAGTACTTC
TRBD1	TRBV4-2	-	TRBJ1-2	CASSHPGQASYGYTF	TGTGCCAGCAGCCATCCGGGACAGGCTTCCTATGGCTACACCTTC
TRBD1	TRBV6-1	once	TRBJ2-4	CASSPGGAENIQYF	TGTGCCAGCAGTCCAGGGGGCGCAGAAAACATTCAGTACTTC
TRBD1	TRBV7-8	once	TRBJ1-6	CASSSLTGGGNSPLHF	TGTGCCAGCAGCTCTTTGACAGGGGGCGGCAATTCACCCCTCCACTTT
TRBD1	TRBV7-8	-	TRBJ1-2	CASSPKTGDARGYTF	TGTGCCAGCAGCCCCAAGACAGGGGACGCACGTGGCTACACCTTC
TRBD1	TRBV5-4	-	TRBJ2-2	CASSLGPTGGLGTGELFF	TGTGCCAGCAGCTTGGGCCCGACAGGGGGCCTGGGGACCGGGGAGCTGTTTTTT
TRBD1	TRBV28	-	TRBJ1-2	CASSRDRGLGYTF	TGTGCCAGCAGCCGGGACAGGGGACTCGGCTACACCTTC
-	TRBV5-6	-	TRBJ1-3	CASSWGEGNTIYF	TGTGCCAGCAGCTGGGGAGAGGGAAACACCATATATTTT
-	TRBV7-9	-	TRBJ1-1	CASSLAQGTEAFF	TGTGCCAGCAGCTTAGCCCAGGGCACTGAAGCTTTCTTT
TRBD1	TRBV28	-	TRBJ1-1	CASRGTGGTEAFF	TGTGCCAGCAGGGGAACAGGGGGCACTGAAGCTTTCTTT
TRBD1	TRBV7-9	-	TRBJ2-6	CASRGTVTSGANVLTF	TGTGCCAGCAGGGGGACAGTTACCTCTGGGGCCAACGTCCTGACTTTC
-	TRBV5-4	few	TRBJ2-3	CASSQGQIPDTQYF	TGTGCCAGCAGCCAAGGACAGATCCCAGATACGCAGTATTTT
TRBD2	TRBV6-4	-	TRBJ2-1	CASSPSGGVFNEQFF	TGTGCCAGCAGCCCGAGCGGGGGAGTCTTCAATGAGCAGTTCTTC
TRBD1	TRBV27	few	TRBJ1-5	CASSLFPGGSQPQHF	TGTGCCAGCAGTTTATTTCCAGGGGGCAGTCAGCCCCAGCATTTT
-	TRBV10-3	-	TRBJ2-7	CAIILGTPATYEQYF	TGTGCCATCATCTTGGGGACACCCGCGACCTACGAGCAGTACTTC
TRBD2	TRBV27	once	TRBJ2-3	CASSFLAGPSSTDTQYF	TGTGCCAGCAGTTTCCTAGCGGGGCCCTCTAGCACAGATACGCAGTATTTT
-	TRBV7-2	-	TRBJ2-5	CASSVSVETQYF	TGTGCCAGCAGCGTTAGCGTGGAGACCCAGTACTTC
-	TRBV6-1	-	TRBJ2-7	CASSVGGSYEQYF	TGTGCCAGCAGTGTCGGGGGCTCCTACGAGCAGTACTTC
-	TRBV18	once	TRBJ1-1	CASSPTENTEAFF	TGTGCCAGCTCCCCGACAGAGAACACTGAAGCTTTCTTT
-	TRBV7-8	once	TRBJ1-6	CASSLAQGGNSPLHF	TGTGCCAGCAGCTTAGCACAGGGTGGTAATTCACCCCTCCACTTT
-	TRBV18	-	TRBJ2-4	CASSPAGGGYIQYF	TGTGCCAGCTCACCGGCAGGCGGAGGATACATTCAGTACTTC
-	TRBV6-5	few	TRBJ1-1	CASSSTGNTEAFF	TGTGCCAGCAGTTCGACAGGGAACACTGAAGCTTTCTTT
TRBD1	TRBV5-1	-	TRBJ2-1	CASSLAGTGIHNEQFF	TGCGCCAGCAGCTTGGCCGGGACAGGGATCCACAATGAGCAGTTCTTC
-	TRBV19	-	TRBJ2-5	CASSIRGPQETQYF	TGTGCCAGTAGTATCCGAGGGCCCCAAGAGACCCAGTACTTC
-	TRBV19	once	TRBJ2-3	CASSMVQSTDTQYF	TGTGCCAGTAGTATGGTACAGTCCACAGATACGCAGTATTTT
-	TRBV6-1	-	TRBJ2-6	CASSVEDSGANVLTF	TGTGCCAGCAGTGTCGAGGATTCTGGGGCCAACGTCCTGACTTTC
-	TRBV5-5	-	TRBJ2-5	CASSLGAETQYF	TGTGCCAGCAGTTTAGGGGCGGAGACCCAGTACTTC
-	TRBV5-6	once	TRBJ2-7	CASSLDPGNEQYF	TGTGCCAGCAGCTTGGATCCAGGGAACGAGCAGTACTTC
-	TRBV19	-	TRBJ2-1	CASSPSVGPYNEQFF	TGTGCCAGTAGTCCCAGTGTGGGCCCCTACAATGAGCAGTTCTTC
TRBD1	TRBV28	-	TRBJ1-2	CAIRTGSYGYTF	TGTGCCATCAGGACAGGTTCCTATGGCTACACCTTC
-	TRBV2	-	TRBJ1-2	CASSEATGVYGYTF	TGTGCCAGCAGTGAAGCGACGGGGGTTTATGGCTACACCTTC
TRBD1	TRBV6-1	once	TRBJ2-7	CASSEPQYPGQVRSYEQYF	TGTGCCAGCAGTGAACCCCAGTATCCGGGACAGGTTCGCTCCTACGAGCAGTACTTC
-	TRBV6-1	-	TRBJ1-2	CASSPNKNYGYTF	TGTGCCAGCAGTCCGAACAAGAACTATGGCTACACCTTC
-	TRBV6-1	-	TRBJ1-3	CASRGGPISGNTIYF	TGTGCCAGCAGGGGGGGACCGATCTCTGGAAACACCATATATTTT
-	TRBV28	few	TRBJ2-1	CASSRGSYNEQFF	TGTGCCAGCAGTCGGGGGAGTTACAATGAGCAGTTCTTC
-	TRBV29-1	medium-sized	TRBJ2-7	CSVEKQEGRPYEQYF	TGCAGCGTTGAGAAACAGGAGGGAAGGCCCTACGAGCAGTACTTC
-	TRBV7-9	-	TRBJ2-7	CASSLAPAAIGAEQYF	TGTGCCAGCAGCTTAGCGCCCGCCGCAATTGGGGCCGAGCAGTACTTC
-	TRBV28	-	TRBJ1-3	CASSWPKGRPGSGNTIYF	TGTGCCAGCAGTTGGCCCAAGGGGAGGCCTGGCTCTGGAAACACCATATATTTT
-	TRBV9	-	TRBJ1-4	CASSVGETGGLEKLFF	TGTGCCAGCAGCGTAGGGGAGACAGGCGGTTTGGAAAAACTGTTTTTT
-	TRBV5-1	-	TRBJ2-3	CASSLVLGRGTDTQYF	TGCGCCAGCAGCTTGGTTTTGGGGCGAGGCACAGATACGCAGTATTTT
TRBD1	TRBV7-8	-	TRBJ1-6	CASSSLQGGNGSPLHF	TGTGCCAGCAGTTCCTTACAGGGGGGGAACGGATCACCCCTCCACTTT
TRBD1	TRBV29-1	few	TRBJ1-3	CSVEDGTGVNTIYF	TGCAGCGTCGAAGACGGGACAGGGGTAAACACCATATATTTT
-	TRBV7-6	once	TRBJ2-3	CASSLLAYTDTQYF	TGTGCCAGCAGCTTACTAGCGTACACAGATACGCAGTATTTT
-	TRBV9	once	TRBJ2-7	CASSVGQGFDEQYF	TGTGCCAGCAGCGTCGGGCAGGGGTTCGACGAGCAGTACTTC
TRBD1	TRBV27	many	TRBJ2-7	CASHRQGHYEQYF	TGTGCCAGCCACCGACAGGGTCACTACGAGCAGTACTTC
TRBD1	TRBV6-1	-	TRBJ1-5	CASSEFWTGYQPQHF	TGTGCCAGCAGTGAATTTTGGACAGGGTATCAGCCCCAGCATTTT